Below are 20 T cell receptor beta chains sequenced from a single sample in a study of T cells in Graves' hyperthyroidism and ophthalmopathy (dated by TCRdb to about 2019). Libraries were built with multiplex PCR. Sequencing was carried out with an Illumina HiSeq 2000. The TCR beta CDR3 regions were amplified from the RNA transcripts. For the first round of RT-PCR on the TCR CDR3, the HTBI primer set was used together with the Qiagen OneStep RT-PCR kit. Starting from the raw public reads, TCRdb applied fastp trimming at Q25, assembled clones with MiXCR and retained in-frame beta chains. Merged by CDR3 protein, the rows form single entries marked with the most common genes and DNA. The sample contains 480,000 or so distinct CDR3 sequences, approximately 48% of them found a single time. Around two fifths of the sample is in the top ten clones. Sample: peripheral blood or thyroid tissue (not recorded which). The receptors were sampled from an adult woman with Graves' disease, either hyperthyroidism or ophthalmopathy (not recorded which).

The CDR3 loop is CASSFTGGEVRPGDGYTF. The CDR3 DNA sequence: TGCGCCAGCAGCTTCACTGGGGGCGAAGTCCGTCCCGGAGATGGCTACACCTTC. This chain connects TRBV5-1 to TRBJ1-2; a weak D match, TRBD1 (6 bases). The CDR3 length is 18 residues. With 2 bases removed from V and 6 bases from J, the gap between germline ends came to 26 bases. The V gene's germline CDR1 is SGHRS and CDR2 YFSETQ.

J is TRBJ2-5 and V is TRBV29-1, with 7 bases aligning to TRBD1. In germline, CDR1 is SQVTM, CDR2 ANQGSEA. The CDR3 contains 14 residues. With V trimmed by 5 bases and J by 4 bases, 10 bases remained unmatched. The chain's CDR3 is CSVRRQGGRETQYF. In nucleotides, the CDR3 is TGCAGCGTTCGGAGACAGGGTGGGAGAGAGACCCAGTACTTC.

The gene calls are TRBV20-1 and TRBJ2-5; tentative D call: TRBD2 (6 bases). CDR1 DFQATT and CDR2 SNEGSKA come from the germline V gene (reference sequence). Deletions cut 4 bases from V and 10 bases from J, with 13 bases between. There are 11 residues in the CDR3. CDR3 coding DNA: TGCAGTGCTAAGGACTACTCGAACCAGTACTTC. Translating it yields CSAKDYSNQYF.

The table lists this clonotype with many counts. CDR3 region: CASSQEHQGMAFF. In nucleotides, the CDR3 is TGCGCCAGCAGCCAAGAGCATCAGGGGATGGCTTTCTTT. The chain recombines TRBV4-1 with TRBJ1-1; perhaps TRBD1 as D (6 bases). V gave up 0 bases and J gave up 11 bases, with 13 bases separating them. Per germline, CDR1 MGHRA and CDR2 YSYEKL. The CDR3 is 13 amino acids.

This clonotype showed up just a few times. The J gene is TRBJ2-7, the V gene TRBV20-1, with 11 bases fitting TRBD2. The V gene end was trimmed by 3 bases and the J gene end by 6 bases; junction bases not matched to a gene: 10. Germline V gene sequence: CDR1 DFQATT, CDR2 SNEGSKA (reference sequence). The CDR3 covers 15 residues. The CDR3 bases are TGCAGTGCTAGTTATGGTAGTCTAGCGGGAGGCGAGCAGTACTTC. Residues: CSASYGSLAGGEQYF.

This clonotype was counted only a few times. V gene TRBV9 combines with J gene TRBJ2-7; D unresolved. The germline V gene has CDR1 SGDLS and CDR2 YYNGEE. CDR3 size: 14 residues. Trimming removed 0 bases from V and 2 bases from J, with 9 bases in between. DNA of the CDR3: TGTGCCAGCAGCGTAGGAGGCCGACCCTACGAGCAGTACTTC. It translates to CASSVGGRPYEQYF.

This rearrangement joins TRBV20-1 to TRBJ1-5; 8 nucleotides line up with TRBD1. The CDR3 contains 16 residues. The J segment lost 4 bases and the V segment lost 5 bases, leaving 13 bases of the junction unmatched. Germline V gives CDR1 DFQATT, CDR2 SNEGSKA (reference sequence). CDR3 residues: CSAARAPDRENQPQHF. In DNA form, the CDR3 reads TGCAGTGCTGCTAGGGCGCCGGACAGGGAGAATCAGCCCCAGCATTTT.

The V gene is TRBV20-1, the J gene TRBJ1-5; tentatively, D is TRBD1 (5 bases). CDR1 is DFQATT and CDR2 is SNEGSKA in the germline V gene (reference sequence). CDR3 length equals 13 residues. The ends were cut back, 6 bases at V and 3 bases at J, with 12 bases in the middle. The CDR3, as DNA: TGCAGTGCCCGAGGGGCTGACAATCAGCCCCAGCATTTT. This codes for CSARGADNQPQHF.

This clonotype was seen many times. This rearrangement joins TRBV11-2 to TRBJ1-4; 11 bases fit TRBD1. In germline, CDR1 is SGHAT, CDR2 FQNNGV. With 3 bases clipped from V and 1 base from J, the junction kept 1 base outside the gene matches. CDR3 length: 16 amino acids. CDR3 region: CASSLDRGQTNEKLFF. In DNA, the CDR3 is TGTGCCAGCAGCTTGGACAGGGGGCAAACTAATGAAAAACTGTTTTTT.

Many counts were recorded for this clonotype. V is TRBV5-5 and J is TRBJ1-5; D not certain. V lost 2 bases to trimming and J lost 4 bases, with 10 bases between them. This CDR3 comprises 14 residues. CDR1 and CDR2 (germline): SGHKS, YYEKEE (reference sequence). The CDR3 sequence: CASSFGAGNQPQHF. Here the CDR3 DNA reads TGTGCCAGCAGCTTCGGTGCCGGGAATCAGCCCCAGCATTTT.

The rearrangement joins TRBV24-1 to TRBJ1-3; D may be TRBD1 (6 bases). Germline V CDR1 and CDR2: KGHDR, SFDVKD. Between the trimmed V and J ends, which lost 1 base and 4 bases, there was a span of 10 bases. The CDR3 length is 15 residues. The DNA for the CDR3 is TGTGCCACCAGTGATTTAAGGGGGTACGGAAACACCATATATTTT. Protein sequence: CATSDLRGYGNTIYF.

Many counts were recorded for this clonotype. The chain combines TRBV29-1 with TRBJ1-1; TRBD1 aligns across 7 bases. With 4 bases clipped from V and 1 base from J, the junction kept 6 bases outside the gene matches. The CDR3 extends over 14 amino acids. The germline V gene has CDR1 SQVTM and CDR2 ANQGSEA. The CDR3 loop reads CSVARTGWNTEAFF. CDR3 DNA sequence: TGCAGCGTTGCCCGGACAGGATGGAACACTGAAGCTTTCTTT.

The rearrangement uses TRBV6-1 and TRBJ1-5, with a possible D match to TRBD1 (6 bases). This CDR3 spans 15 amino acids. The germline V gene has CDR1 MNHNS and CDR2 SASEGT. V lost 4 bases to trimming and J lost 0 bases, with 10 bases between them. The CDR3 region is CASSVQGYSNQPQHF. CDR3 nucleotide sequence: TGTGCCAGCAGTGTACAGGGCTATAGCAATCAGCCCCAGCATTTT.

This clonotype appeared many times. The chain employs TRBV20-1 and TRBJ2-5, with 8 bases aligning to TRBD2. Germline V gene sequence: CDR1 DFQATT, CDR2 SNEGSKA (reference sequence). V dropped 0 bases and J dropped 4; count of bases not matched to a gene: 7. The CDR3 spans 15 residues. CDR3 nucleotides: TGCAGTGCTAGAGATCCGGGAGGGCCAGGAGAGACCCAGTACTTC. It codes for CSARDPGGPGETQYF.

This clonotype has only a few counts. The chain recombines TRBV2 with TRBJ1-2; TRBD1 matches 8 bases. Per the germline V gene, CDR1 is SNHLY and CDR2 is FYNNEI. The CDR3 covers 14 residues. Losses at the gene ends were 8 bases for V and 8 bases for J; bases not matched to a gene: 13. CDR3 amino acids: CASSPLTGARGYTF. The CDR3 DNA sequence: TGTGCCAGCTCACCACTGACAGGGGCGCGGGGCTACACCTTC.

The chain recombines TRBV7-2 with TRBJ2-7; D is perhaps TRBD2 (5 bases). V lost 3 bases and J lost 2, with 17 bases in between. Germline lookup yields CDR1 SGHTA and CDR2 FQGNSA. The CDR3 is made up of 16 amino acids. The CDR3 region is CASSLALEMRPYEQYF. CDR3 DNA: TGTGCCAGCAGCTTGGCACTAGAGATGAGGCCCTACGAGCAGTACTTC.

The sample holds one count of this clonotype. A read error may produce the germline difference seen at one junction end. The chain couples TRBV6-5 to TRBJ1-6; D is uncertain. The CDR3 consists of 14 residues. CDR1 and CDR2 from the germline V gene are MNHEY and SVGAGI. The CDR3 DNA follows: TGTGCCAGCAGTTACTCGGGGTGGGATTCACCCTTCCACTTT. Amino acids: CASSYSGWDSPFHF.

The chain employs TRBV24-1 and TRBJ2-5, with D tentatively TRBD2 (6 bases). The germline V and J ends were trimmed by 4 bases and 5 bases, with 19 bases remaining between them. Germline V gene data show CDR1 as KGHDR and CDR2 as SFDVKD. There are 16 residues in the CDR3. Written as DNA, the CDR3 is TGTGCCACCAGTGACCCGTTGGCCCCGGCGGGGGAGACCCAGTACTTC. Translation gives CATSDPLAPAGETQYF.

This clonotype was picked up a small number of times. CDR3 coding DNA: TGTGCCAGTAGTAACAGACAGACGAACACAGATACGCAGTATTTT. Residues: CASSNRQTNTDTQYF. This chain links TRBV19 with TRBJ2-3, with D perhaps matching TRBD1 (5 bases). The germline V gene encodes CDR1 LNHDA and CDR2 SQIVND (reference sequence). V shed 4 bases and J shed 2 bases, with 13 bases lying between them. The CDR3 length is 15 residues.

V is TRBV7-6 and J is TRBJ2-7, with D tentatively TRBD1 or TRBD2 (5 bases each). V dropped 5 bases and J dropped 2 bases, with 13 bases sitting between them. The germline CDR1 and CDR2 sequences are SGHVS and FNYEAQ. The CDR3 has 14 residues. CDR3 sequence reads: CASSTRDPAYEQYF. In DNA, the CDR3 is TGTGCCAGCAGCACAAGGGACCCGGCCTACGAGCAGTACTTC.